This T cell receptor (beta chain) was identified in a study of blood T cell repertoires in COVID-19. TCRdb's table, derived via immunoSEQ multiplex PCR, lists solely in-frame clones and lacks some. Here the sample spans 250,000 to 350,000 clones, about 90% being singletons. This TCR was recovered from a woman aged 50 to 60 who had recovered from COVID-19. Sequenced material: peripheral blood.

Here the CDR3 DNA reads TGTGCCAGCAAACCCTCCCCCGCGGCGTCAGAGCAGTTCTTC. Encoded protein: CASKPSPAASEQFF. The rearrangement joins TRBV6-5 to TRBJ2-1; no definite D call. The CDR3 has 14 residues. Germline assignment: CDR1 MNHEY and CDR2 SVGAGI. The V end was cut by 7 bases, the J end by 10 bases, with 20 bases between.